This T cell receptor (beta chain) comes out of a study of a mutant IDH1 vaccine in newly diagnosed glioma. Measured with immunoSEQ multiplex PCR; TCRdb has only the in-frame clones, and not every one. Of tens of thousands of clones in the sample, 80% to 85% were seen once. As to this clone: Antigen unknown.

The CDR3 totals 17 residues. Germline V lookup: CDR1 LGHNT, CDR2 FRNRAP. Between the trimmed V and J ends, which lost 0 bases and 6 bases, there was a span of 17 bases. The time point here: week 23, last vaccination. Vaccine doses each comprised 300 ug of mutant IDH1 20-mer peptide, with topical imiquimod. The gene calls are TRBV12-5 and TRBJ2-2, with a possible D match to TRBD1 (5 bases). The clonotype was recovered from a woman aged 40-49 years with glioma. Some clones in this sample may be carry-over from other donors' samples. The sequences come from PBMCs, collected from a glioma patient whose treatment included an IDH1 peptide vaccine. CDR3 DNA sequence: TGTGCTAGTGGTTTGGTAAGGGGCCAAGAACGGGCCGGGGAGCTGTTTTTT. Amino acid sequence: CASGLVRGQERAGELFF.